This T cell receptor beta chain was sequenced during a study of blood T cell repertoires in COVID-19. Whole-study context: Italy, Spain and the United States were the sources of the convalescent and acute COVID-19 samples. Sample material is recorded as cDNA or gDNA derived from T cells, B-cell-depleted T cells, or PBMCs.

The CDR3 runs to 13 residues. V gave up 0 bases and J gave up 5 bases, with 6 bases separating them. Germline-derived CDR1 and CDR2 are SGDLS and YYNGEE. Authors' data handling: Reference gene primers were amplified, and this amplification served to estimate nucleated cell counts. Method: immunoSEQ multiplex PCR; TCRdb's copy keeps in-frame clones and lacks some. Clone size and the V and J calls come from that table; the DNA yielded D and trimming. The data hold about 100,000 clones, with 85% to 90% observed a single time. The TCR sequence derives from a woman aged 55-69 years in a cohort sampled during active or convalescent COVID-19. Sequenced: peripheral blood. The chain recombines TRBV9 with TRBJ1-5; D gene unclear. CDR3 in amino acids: CASSVDQDQPQHF. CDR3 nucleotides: TGTGCCAGCAGCGTAGATCAGGATCAGCCCCAGCATTTT. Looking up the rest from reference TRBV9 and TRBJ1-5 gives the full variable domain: DSGVTQTPKHLITATGQRVTLRCSPRSGDLSVYWYQQSLDQGLQFLIQYYNGEERAKGNILERFSAQQFPDLHSELNLSSLELGDSALYFCASSVDQDQPQHFGDGTRLSIL.